This T cell receptor (beta chain) was documented in a study of cytomegalovirus exposure and HLA in healthy donors. The CDR3 contains 11 residues. Per germline, CDR1 SNHLY and CDR2 FYNNEI. Study-wide results and caveats: The authors later found TCR association rates varying by HLA locus, with DRB1 most and HLA-C fewest.

A remark on this clone: What it binds is unknown. The junction departs from the called germline gene at one end, perhaps through a read error.

In the PCR, 60 Vbeta and 13 Jbeta primers were used. Profiling relied on immunoSEQ multiplex PCR, and the TCRdb table lists in-frame clones only, not all of them. The table records fewer than 100,000 clones, about three quarters of them present only once. This TCR came from a man aged 35 to 55 in good health and CMV-seropositive. Sequenced input: PBMCs. V gene TRBV2 combines with J gene TRBJ2-7, with a tentative D call TRBD1 (5 bases). This CDR3 reads CASSDLTDPLF. The CDR3 nucleotides are TGTGCCAGCAGTGACCTGACAGACCCCCTCTTC.